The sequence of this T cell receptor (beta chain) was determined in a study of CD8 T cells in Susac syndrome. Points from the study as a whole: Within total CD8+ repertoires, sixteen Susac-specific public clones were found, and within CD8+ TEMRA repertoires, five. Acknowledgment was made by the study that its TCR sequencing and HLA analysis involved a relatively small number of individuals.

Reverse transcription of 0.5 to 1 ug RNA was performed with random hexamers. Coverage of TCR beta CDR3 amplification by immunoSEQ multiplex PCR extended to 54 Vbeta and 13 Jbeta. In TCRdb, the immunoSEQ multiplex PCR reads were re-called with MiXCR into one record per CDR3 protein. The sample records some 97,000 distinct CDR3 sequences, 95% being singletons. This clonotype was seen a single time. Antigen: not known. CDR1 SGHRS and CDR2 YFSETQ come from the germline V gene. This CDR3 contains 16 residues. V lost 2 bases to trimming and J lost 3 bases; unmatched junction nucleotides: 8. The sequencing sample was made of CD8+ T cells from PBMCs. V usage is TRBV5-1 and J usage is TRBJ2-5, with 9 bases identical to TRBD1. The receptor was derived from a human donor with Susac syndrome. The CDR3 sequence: CASSLPGTGPKETQYF. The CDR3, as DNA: TGCGCCAGCAGCTTACCCGGGACAGGGCCTAAAGAGACCCAGTACTTC. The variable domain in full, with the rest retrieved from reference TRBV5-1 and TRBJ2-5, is KAGVTQTPRYLIKTRGQQVTLSCSPISGHRSVSWYQQTPGQGLQFLFEYFSETQRNKGNFPGRFSGRQFSNSRSEMNVSTLELGDSALYLCASSLPGTGPKETQYFGPGTRLLVL.